This T cell receptor (beta chain) is from a study of blood T cell repertoires in COVID-19. At the level of the study: From the United States, Italy and Spain came samples of acute and convalescent COVID-19. In each case, the material was cDNA or gDNA derived from T cells, B-cell-depleted T cells, or PBMCs.

CDR1 and CDR2 from the germline V gene are SGHNT and YYREEE (reference sequence). This CDR3 has 12 residues. Trimming stripped 4 bases from V and 5 bases from J, with 10 bases between. How the authors handled the data: Scientists estimated how many nucleated cells there were by amplifying reference gene primers. Clones were read by immunoSEQ multiplex PCR, and TCRdb kept only the in-frame ones, dropping some. Clonal size and the V and J genes are those of that table, whereas D and trimming came from the DNA. The sample carries 200,000 or so clones, around 85% recorded once. In this sample, this clone is medium-sized.

This clonotype was obtained from a human donor with active or convalescent COVID-19. The donor label of this sample is uncertain. The specimen was peripheral blood. This chain links TRBV5-4 with TRBJ2-7; TRBD1 is a possible D gene (5 bases). The CDR3 is CASSAFRDEQYF. CDR3 nucleotide sequence: TGTGCCAGCAGCGCCTTCAGGGACGAGCAGTACTTC. The variable domain in full, completed from reference TRBV5-4 and TRBJ2-7, reads ETGVTQSPTHLIKTRGQQVTLRCSSQSGHNTVSWYQQALGQGPQFIFQYYREEENGRGNFPPRFSGLQFPNYSSELNVNALELDDSALYLCASSAFRDEQYFGPGTRLTVT.